The next 30 T cell receptor beta chains were all read from a single sample in a study of Ad26.COV2.S vaccination and SARS-CoV-2 variants. Sequencing was performed with immunoSEQ multiplex PCR; in TCRdb, only in-frame clones are kept and a portion is missing. The data hold about 680,000 clones, with about 90% observed a single time. Treatment described: approximately 18 received Ad26.COV2.S at low or high dose, single or two shots; about 5 received placebo; per-sample allocation not given. Material that was analyzed had been drawn on day 63 after the first vaccine or placebo injection. Sequenced here: peripheral blood, sampled in a trial of Ad26.COV2.S vaccine versus placebo. These receptor sequences come from a person aged 18-65 years who received the Ad26.COV2.S COVID-19 vaccine or a placebo.

This CDR3 reads CASSYRFETGELFF. The CDR3 coding sequence is TGTGCCAGCAGTTACAGATTTGAGACCGGGGAGCTGTTTTTT. This chain joins TRBV6-2 or TRBV6-3 and TRBJ2-2; no definite D call. Germline V gene data show CDR1 as MNHEY and CDR2 as SVGEGT. Trimming took off 2 bases at V and 5 bases at J, with 9 bases between the two ends. The length of the CDR3 is 14 residues.

This clone has just one count. The CDR3 coding sequence is TGTGCCAGCAACCGACCCCCGGATCGAAACACCATATATTTT. It codes for CASNRPPDRNTIYF. The gene calls are TRBV3-1 (or the pseudogene TRBV3-2) and TRBJ1-3; D is undetermined. The germline V gene has CDR1 LGHDT and CDR2 YNNKEL (reference sequence). This CDR3 is 14 amino acids long. Trimming removed 7 bases at V and 5 bases at J, with 15 bases between.

This chain's CDR3 is CASSPRVGEAFF. Here the CDR3 DNA reads TGTGCCAGCTCTCCCCGGGTGGGTGAAGCTTTCTTT. The V call is TRBV6-4, the J call TRBJ1-1; D not certain. Germline CDR1 is MRHNA and CDR2 is SNTAGT. The CDR3 is 12 residues long. The V gene lost 8 bases and the J gene lost 7 bases, with 14 bases spanning the gap.

The chain uses TRBV7-3 and TRBJ1-6; a possible D gene is TRBD1 (6 bases). The germline V gene encodes CDR1 SGHTA and CDR2 FQGTGA. This CDR3 is built from 13 residues. V dropped 4 bases and J dropped 7 bases, with 8 bases sitting between them. CDR3 DNA sequence: TGTGCCAGCAGCTCAGGGGCCAATTCACCCCTCCACTTT. Protein: CASSSGANSPLHF. Based on the CDR3 plus reference TRBV7-3 and TRBJ1-6, the full variable domain is GAGVSQTPSNKVTEKGKYVELRCDPISGHTALYWYRQSLGQGPEFLIYFQGTGAADDSGLPNDRFFAVRPEGSVSTLKIQRTERGDSAVYLCASSSGANSPLHFGNGTRLTVT.

This rearrangement joins TRBV29-1 to TRBJ2-7; 9 bases fit TRBD1. V shed 6 bases and J 0 bases; nucleotides not matched to a gene: 6. CDR3 length equals 14 residues. CDR1 and CDR2 (germline): SQVTM, ANQGSEA. In nucleotides, the CDR3 is TGCAGCGTCCGGACAGGGGCCAGCTCCTACGAGCAGTACTTC. This codes for CSVRTGASSYEQYF.

V gene TRBV5-6 combines with J gene TRBJ2-6; D unresolved. V was trimmed by 0 bases and J by 0 bases, leaving 10 bases between them. The CDR3 has 17 residues. Looked up from germline, CDR1 is SGHDT and CDR2 is YYEEEE. The CDR3 spells CASSLGAGPSGANVLTF. The CDR3 region has the DNA TGTGCCAGCAGCTTGGGGGCAGGACCCTCTGGGGCCAACGTCCTGACTTTC.

V usage is TRBV11-2 and J usage is TRBJ2-4; 7 bases are shared with TRBD1. CDR1 is SGHAT, CDR2 FQNNGV, per germline. J lost 7 bases, V lost 6 bases, and 9 bases had no gene match. CDR3 length: 14 residues. CDR3: CASRSPGTVNIQYF. The CDR3 DNA reads TGTGCCAGCAGGTCTCCCGGGACAGTGAACATTCAGTACTTC.

V and J are TRBV7-9 and TRBJ2-7, with a tentative D call TRBD2 (5 bases). Germline CDR1 SEHNR, CDR2 FQNEAQ (reference sequence). The CDR3 runs 14 residues. Trimming took off 1 base at V and 2 bases at J, with 9 bases between the two ends. As DNA, the CDR3 is TGTGCCAGCAGCTTAGGGAGGATCACCTACGAGCAGTACTTC. This codes for CASSLGRITYEQYF. The full variable domain, rest sourced from reference TRBV7-9 and TRBJ2-7, is DTGVSQNPRHKITKRGQNVTFRCDPISEHNRLYWYRQTLGQGPEFLTYFQNEAQLEKSRLLSDRFSAERPKGSFSTLEIQRTEQGDSAMYLCASSLGRITYEQYFGPGTRLTVT.

CDR3 protein: CSASTSRVPGYNEQFF. Written as DNA, the CDR3 is TGCAGTGCTAGTACCTCCCGGGTGCCGGGATACAATGAGCAGTTCTTC. The chain joins TRBV20-1 to TRBJ2-1; tentative D call: TRBD2 (5 bases). The CDR3 extends over 16 amino acids. Trimming removed 3 bases at V and 4 bases at J, with 19 bases between. Germline assignment: CDR1 DFQATT and CDR2 SNEGSKA (reference sequence).

V and J are TRBV6-5 and TRBJ1-6; D may be TRBD1 (5 bases). V shed 7 bases and J shed 12 bases, with 13 bases lying between them. The CDR3 has 12 residues. Looked up from germline, CDR1 is MNHEY and CDR2 is SVGAGI. CDR3 coding DNA: TGTGCCAGCAAAACAGGCCTCATACCCCTCCACTTT. Its translation: CASKTGLIPLHF.

V is TRBV5-5 and J is TRBJ1-2; D gene uncertain. Germline V CDR1 and CDR2: SGHKS, YYEKEE (reference sequence). The length of the CDR3 is 13 residues. V lost 4 bases to trimming and J lost 4 bases, with 11 bases between them. The CDR3 loop is CASSREQIYGYTF. For the CDR3, the DNA is TGTGCCAGCAGCCGTGAGCAAATCTATGGCTACACCTTC.

The rearrangement uses TRBV3-1 (or the pseudogene TRBV3-2) and TRBJ2-2, with 10 bases aligning to TRBD2. V gave up 7 bases and J gave up 5 bases; unmatched junction bases: 4. Germline loops: CDR1 LGHDT, CDR2 YNNKEL (reference sequence). The CDR3 contains 14 residues. The CDR3 protein is CASIKREGTGELFF. The CDR3 DNA follows: TGTGCCAGCATAAAGCGGGAGGGAACCGGGGAGCTGTTTTTT.

The count of this clone is one. The V and J genes are TRBV11-2 and TRBJ2-5; unclear D gene. The germline V gene encodes CDR1 SGHAT and CDR2 FQNNGV. Trimming shortened V by 5 bases and J by 1 base, and 14 bases separated the two germline ends. The CDR3 loop spans 15 amino acids. Here the CDR3 DNA reads TGTGCCAGCAGCCCGAAGGGCCAGACCCAAGAGACCCAGTACTTC. Translation: CASSPKGQTQETQYF.

This chain uses TRBV6-6 with TRBJ2-1, with TRBD1 matching over 7 bases. Germline CDR1 and CDR2: MNHNY and SVGAGI (reference sequence). There are 15 residues in the CDR3. V gave up 0 bases and J gave up 8 bases; unmatched junction bases: 7. In DNA form, the CDR3 reads TGTGCCAGCAGTTACTCCACAGGGGCGCGGGATGAGCAGTTCTTC. Translated: CASSYSTGARDEQFF.

This clone appeared once. The V gene is TRBV7-2, the J gene TRBJ1-2; no firm D call. V was trimmed by 1 base and J by 4 bases, leaving 10 bases between them. Germline assignment: CDR1 SGHTA and CDR2 FQGNSA. This CDR3 is 14 amino acids long. CDR3 bases: TGTGCCAGCAGCTTAGTTCCCCCAGGCTATGGCTACACCTTC. This translates into CASSLVPPGYGYTF.

The rearrangement links TRBV15 to TRBJ1-3; D ambiguous. Germline V gives CDR1 LNHNV, CDR2 YYDKDF (reference sequence). CDR3 size: 15 residues. Trimming cost V 0 bases and J 4 bases, with 10 bases left between them. The CDR3 DNA reads as TGTGCCACCAGCAGAGATCGAGGAGGGGGAAACACCATATATTTT. Translating gives CATSRDRGGGNTIYF.

This clone came up a few times. V gene TRBV5-6 combines with J gene TRBJ1-5; 10 nucleotides align to TRBD1. V was clipped by 4 bases and J by 9 bases; unmatched bases: 7. The CDR3 covers 14 residues. Germline CDR1 SGHDT, CDR2 YYEEEE. CDR3 bases: TGTGCCAGCAGCCCCGGGACAGGGGCTGGGCCCCAGCATTTT. As protein: CASSPGTGAGPQHF.

V gene TRBV12-3 or TRBV12-4 combines with J gene TRBJ1-1; D might be TRBD1 (6 bases). Trimming pared 3 bases from V and 4 bases from J, leaving 9 bases between. The CDR3 is 13 amino acids. CDR3 coding DNA: TGTGCCAGCAGTTTTAGGGGGATCACTGAAGCTTTCTTT. It specifies CASSFRGITEAFF.

The CDR3 DNA is TGTGCCAGCTCACCCCGAAACAGGGACGCTGAGCAGTTCTTC. Translated, it gives CASSPRNRDAEQFF. The V and J genes are TRBV18 and TRBJ2-1, with D possibly being TRBD1 (6 bases). Germline CDR1 is KGHSH and CDR2 is LQKENI. Deletions cut 3 bases from V and 9 bases from J, with 15 bases between. The CDR3 is 14 amino acids.

The chain uses TRBV30 and TRBJ2-1; D not resolved. Germline loops: CDR1 GTSNPN, CDR2 SVGIG (reference sequence). This CDR3 contains 12 residues. The V and J ends lost 4 bases and 4 bases respectively, with 8 bases between them. Here the CDR3 reads CAWNSWYNEQFF. The CDR3 nucleotides read TGTGCCTGGAATAGCTGGTACAATGAGCAGTTCTTC.

The V gene is TRBV24-1, the J gene TRBJ2-3; 14 bases line up with TRBD2. V was clipped by 4 bases and J by 2 bases; unmatched bases: 4. Looked up from germline, CDR1 is KGHDR and CDR2 is SFDVKD. CDR3 size: 17 residues. CDR3 DNA sequence: TGTGCCACCAGTGACGGGACTAGCGGGAGTCTCACAGATACGCAGTATTTT. Residues: CATSDGTSGSLTDTQYF.

V gene TRBV2 combines with J gene TRBJ2-7, with 8 bases that match TRBD2. Germline loops: CDR1 SNHLY, CDR2 FYNNEI. The CDR3 length is 17 residues. V shed 2 bases, J shed 1 base, and the junction held 10 bases outside the gene matches. The CDR3 protein is CASSELAGGRGSYEQYF. CDR3 coding DNA: TGTGCCAGCAGTGAACTCGCGGGAGGCCGTGGGTCCTACGAGCAGTACTTC.

The chain employs TRBV2 and TRBJ2-3, with TRBD1 as a possible D gene (6 bases). There are 15 residues in the CDR3. Trimming left V 1 base short and J 3 bases short, with 11 bases between. Germline assignment: CDR1 SNHLY and CDR2 FYNNEI. DNA of the CDR3: TGTGCCAGCAGTGAAGGTTGGGGGCAAACAGATACGCAGTATTTT. Its translation: CASSEGWGQTDTQYF.

The chain recombines TRBV10-3 with TRBJ1-6; D is unresolved. Germline V lookup: CDR1 ENHRY, CDR2 SYGVKD. This CDR3 comprises 14 residues. Trimming removed 3 bases from V and 7 bases from J, with 10 bases in between. The CDR3 sequence: CAISDEGRNSPLHF. In DNA form, the CDR3 reads TGTGCCATCAGTGATGAGGGAAGGAATTCACCCCTCCACTTT.

J is TRBJ2-5 and V is TRBV18; D possibly corresponds to TRBD2 (6 bases). The V gene lost 0 bases and the J gene lost 4 bases, with 9 bases spanning the gap. Germline lookup yields CDR1 KGHSH and CDR2 LQKENI. The CDR3 is 14 residues long. The CDR3 coding sequence is TGTGCCAGCTCACCACCCTTAGCGGTAGAGACCCAGTACTTC. It is translated as CASSPPLAVETQYF.

This rearrangement joins TRBV5-6 to TRBJ1-1; perhaps TRBD1 as D (6 bases). This CDR3 is built from 14 residues. V was clipped by 5 bases and J by 0 bases, with 11 bases between them. Germline loops: CDR1 SGHDT, CDR2 YYEEEE. The CDR3: CASSIGTLNTEAFF. For the CDR3, the DNA is TGTGCCAGCAGTATTGGGACATTGAACACTGAAGCTTTCTTT.

V and J are TRBV7-2 and TRBJ2-5; 13 nucleotides align to TRBD2. V shed 3 bases, J shed 5 bases, and the junction held 3 bases outside the gene matches. Germline V gives CDR1 SGHTA, CDR2 FQGNSA. The CDR3 covers 15 residues. The CDR3 DNA reads as TGTGCCAGCAGCTTGGGGGGACTAGCGGGGGAGACCCAGTACTTC. This encodes CASSLGGLAGETQYF.

This clone was picked up one time. The chain joins TRBV29-1 to TRBJ2-7; 11 positions match TRBD1. This CDR3 comprises 15 residues. Germline V gene data show CDR1 as SQVTM and CDR2 as ANQGSEA. After removal of 2 bases from V and 5 bases from J, the junction contained 8 bases not matched to a gene. The CDR3, as DNA: TGCAGCGTTGAACTTTCCGGGACAGGGGGGAACGAGCAGTACTTC. Translation gives CSVELSGTGGNEQYF.

The V call is TRBV24-1, the J call TRBJ2-3; D uncertain. V was shortened by 9 bases and J by 0 bases, with 9 bases between the two germline ends. This CDR3 has 13 amino acids. CDR1 and CDR2 (germline): KGHDR, SFDVKD. CDR3 protein: CATAEGSTDTQYF. The CDR3 DNA reads TGTGCCACCGCAGAAGGAAGCACAGATACGCAGTATTTT.

This chain uses TRBV11-2 with TRBJ2-1; D might be TRBD2 (6 bases). The V gene lost 2 bases and the J gene lost 8 bases, with 22 bases spanning the gap. The CDR3 extends over 17 amino acids. Germline values: CDR1 SGHAT, CDR2 FQNNGV. CDR3 sequence reads: CASSLTILSGGVYEQFF. CDR3 coding DNA: TGTGCCAGCAGCTTAACGATCCTTAGCGGCGGGGTGTATGAGCAGTTCTTC.